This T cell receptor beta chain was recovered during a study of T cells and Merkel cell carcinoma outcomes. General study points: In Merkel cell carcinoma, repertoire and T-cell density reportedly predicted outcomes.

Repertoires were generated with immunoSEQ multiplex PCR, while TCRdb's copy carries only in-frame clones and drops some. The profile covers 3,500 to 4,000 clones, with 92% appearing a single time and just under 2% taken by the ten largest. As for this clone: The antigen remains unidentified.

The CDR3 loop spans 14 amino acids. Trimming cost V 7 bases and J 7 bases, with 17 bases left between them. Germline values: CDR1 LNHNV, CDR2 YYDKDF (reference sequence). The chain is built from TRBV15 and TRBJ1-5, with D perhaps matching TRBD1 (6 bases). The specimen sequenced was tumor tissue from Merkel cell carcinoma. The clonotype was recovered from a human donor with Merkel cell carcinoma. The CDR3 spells CATTPGHRWQPQHF. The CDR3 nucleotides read TGTGCCACCACTCCGGGACATCGCTGGCAGCCCCAGCATTTT.